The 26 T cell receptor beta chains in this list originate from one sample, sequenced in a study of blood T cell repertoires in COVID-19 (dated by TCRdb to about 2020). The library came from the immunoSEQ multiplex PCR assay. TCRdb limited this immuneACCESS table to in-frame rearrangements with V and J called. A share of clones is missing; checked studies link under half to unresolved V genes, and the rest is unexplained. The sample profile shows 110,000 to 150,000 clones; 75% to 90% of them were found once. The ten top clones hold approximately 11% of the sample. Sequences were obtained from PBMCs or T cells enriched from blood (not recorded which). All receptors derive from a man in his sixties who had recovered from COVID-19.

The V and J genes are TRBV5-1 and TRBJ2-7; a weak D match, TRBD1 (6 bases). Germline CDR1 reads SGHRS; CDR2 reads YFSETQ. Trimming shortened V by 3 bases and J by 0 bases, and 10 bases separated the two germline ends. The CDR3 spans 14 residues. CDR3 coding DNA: TGCGCCAGCAGCTGGACAGTCACCTCCTACGAGCAGTACTTC. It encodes CASSWTVTSYEQYF.

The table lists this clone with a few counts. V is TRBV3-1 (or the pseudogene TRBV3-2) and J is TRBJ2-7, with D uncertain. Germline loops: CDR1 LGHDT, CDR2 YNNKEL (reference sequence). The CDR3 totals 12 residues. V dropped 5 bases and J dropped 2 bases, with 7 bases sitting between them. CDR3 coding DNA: TGTGCCAGCAGCTCGAGTACCTACGAGCAGTACTTC. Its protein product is CASSSSTYEQYF.

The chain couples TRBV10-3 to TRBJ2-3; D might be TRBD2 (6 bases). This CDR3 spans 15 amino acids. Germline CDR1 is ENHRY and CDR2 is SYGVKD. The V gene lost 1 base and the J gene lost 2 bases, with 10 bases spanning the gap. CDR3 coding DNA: TGTGCCATCAGTGAGTATGAGCGGGTCACAGATACGCAGTATTTT. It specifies CAISEYERVTDTQYF.

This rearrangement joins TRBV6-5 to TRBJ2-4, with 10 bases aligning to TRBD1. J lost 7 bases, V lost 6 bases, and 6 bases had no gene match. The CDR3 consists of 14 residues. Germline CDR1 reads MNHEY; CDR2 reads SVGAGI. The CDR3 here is CASRAGTGANIQYF. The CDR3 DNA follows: TGTGCCAGCAGAGCCGGGACAGGGGCTAACATTCAGTACTTC.

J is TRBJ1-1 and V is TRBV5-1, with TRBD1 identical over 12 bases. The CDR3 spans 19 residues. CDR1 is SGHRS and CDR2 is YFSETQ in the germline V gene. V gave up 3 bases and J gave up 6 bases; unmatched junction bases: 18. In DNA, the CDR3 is TGCGCCAGCAGCTGGAGTACCGGGACAGGGGGCGGCACTCACGCTGAAGCTTTCTTT. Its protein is CASSWSTGTGGGTHAEAFF.

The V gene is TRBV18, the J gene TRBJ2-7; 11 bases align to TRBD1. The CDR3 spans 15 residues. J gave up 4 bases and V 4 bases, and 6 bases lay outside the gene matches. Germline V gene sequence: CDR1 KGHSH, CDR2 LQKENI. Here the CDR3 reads CASSRGTGGFYEQYF. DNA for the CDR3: TGTGCCAGCTCACGGGGGACAGGGGGTTTTTACGAGCAGTACTTC.

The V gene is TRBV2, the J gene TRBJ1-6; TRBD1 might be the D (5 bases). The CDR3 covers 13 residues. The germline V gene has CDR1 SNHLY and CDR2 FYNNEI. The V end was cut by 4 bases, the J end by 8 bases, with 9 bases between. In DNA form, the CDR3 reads TGTGCCAGCAGTGGGGGCAGGGATTCACCCCTCCACTTT. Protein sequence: CASSGGRDSPLHF.

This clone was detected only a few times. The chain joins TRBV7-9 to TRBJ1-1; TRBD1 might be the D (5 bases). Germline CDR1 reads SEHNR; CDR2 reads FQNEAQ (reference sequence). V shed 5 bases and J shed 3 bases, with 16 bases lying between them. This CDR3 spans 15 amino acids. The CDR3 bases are TGTGCCAGCAGCCCCCCGGGGGGGGAGTACACTGAAGCTTTCTTT. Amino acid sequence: CASSPPGGEYTEAFF.

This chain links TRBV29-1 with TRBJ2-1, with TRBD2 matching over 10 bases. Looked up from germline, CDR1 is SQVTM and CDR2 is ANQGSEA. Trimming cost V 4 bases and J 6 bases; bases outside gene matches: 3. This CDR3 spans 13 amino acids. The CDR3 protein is CSVATSGTNEQFF. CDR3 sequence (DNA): TGCAGCGTTGCTACTAGCGGGACCAATGAGCAGTTCTTC.

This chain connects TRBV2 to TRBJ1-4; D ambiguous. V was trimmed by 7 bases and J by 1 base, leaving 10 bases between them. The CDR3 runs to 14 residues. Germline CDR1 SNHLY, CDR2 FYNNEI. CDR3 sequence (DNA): TGTGCCAGCACCCAACAGAAAACTAATGAAAAACTGTTTTTT. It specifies CASTQQKTNEKLFF.

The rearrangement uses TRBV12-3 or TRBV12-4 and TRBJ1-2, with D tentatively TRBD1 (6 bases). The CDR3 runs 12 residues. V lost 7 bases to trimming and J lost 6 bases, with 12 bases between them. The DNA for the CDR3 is TGTGCCAGCACGACAGGTTTCGATGGCTACACCTTC. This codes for CASTTGFDGYTF.

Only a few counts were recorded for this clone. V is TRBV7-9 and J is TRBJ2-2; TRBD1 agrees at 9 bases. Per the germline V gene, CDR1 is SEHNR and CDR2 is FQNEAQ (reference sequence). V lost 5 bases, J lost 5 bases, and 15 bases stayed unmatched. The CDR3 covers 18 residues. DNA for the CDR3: TGTGCCAGCAGCCCAGCTGCGGGACAGGGAAAAAGGACCGGGGAGCTGTTTTTT. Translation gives CASSPAAGQGKRTGELFF.

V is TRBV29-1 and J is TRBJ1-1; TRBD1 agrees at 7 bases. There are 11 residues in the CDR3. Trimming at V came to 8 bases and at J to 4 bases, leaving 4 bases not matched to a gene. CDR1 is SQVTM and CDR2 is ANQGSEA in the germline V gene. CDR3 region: CSTGTATEAFF. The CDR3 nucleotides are TGCAGCACCGGGACAGCCACTGAAGCTTTCTTT. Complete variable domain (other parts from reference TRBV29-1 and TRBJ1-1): SAVISQKPSRDICQRGTSLTIQCQVDSQVTMMFWYRQQPGQSLTLIATANQGSEATYESGFVIDKFPISRPNLTFSTLTVSNMSPEDSSIYLCSTGTATEAFFGQGTRLTVV.

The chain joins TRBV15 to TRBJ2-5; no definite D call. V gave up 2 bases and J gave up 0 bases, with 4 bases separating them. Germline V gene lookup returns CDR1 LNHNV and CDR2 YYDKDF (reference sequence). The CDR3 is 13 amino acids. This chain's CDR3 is CATSRTNQETQYF. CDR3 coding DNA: TGTGCCACCAGCAGAACAAACCAAGAGACCCAGTACTTC. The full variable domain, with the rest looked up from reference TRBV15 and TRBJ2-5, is DAMVIQNPRYQVTQFGKPVTLSCSQTLNHNVMYWYQQKSSQAPKLLFHYYDKDFNNEADTPDNFQSRRPNTSFCFLDIRSPGLGDTAMYLCATSRTNQETQYFGPGTRLLVL.

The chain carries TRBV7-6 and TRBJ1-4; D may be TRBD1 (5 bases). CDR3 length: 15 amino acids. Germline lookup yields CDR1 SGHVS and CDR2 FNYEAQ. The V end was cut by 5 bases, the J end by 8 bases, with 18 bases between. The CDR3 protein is CASSEFRELREKLFF. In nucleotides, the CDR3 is TGTGCCAGCAGCGAATTCAGGGAACTAAGGGAAAAACTGTTTTTT.

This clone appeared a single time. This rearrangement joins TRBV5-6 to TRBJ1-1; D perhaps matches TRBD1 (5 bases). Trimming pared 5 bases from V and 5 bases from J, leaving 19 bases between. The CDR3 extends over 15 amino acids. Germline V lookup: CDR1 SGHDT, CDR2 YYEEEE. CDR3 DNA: TGTGCCAGCAGTCCTCGGGCTGGTCGGGGGACTGAAGCTTTCTTT. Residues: CASSPRAGRGTEAFF.

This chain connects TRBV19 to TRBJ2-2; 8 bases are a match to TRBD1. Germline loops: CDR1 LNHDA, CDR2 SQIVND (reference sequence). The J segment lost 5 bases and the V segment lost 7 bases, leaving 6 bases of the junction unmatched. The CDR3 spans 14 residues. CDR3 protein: CASTRTGSTGELFF. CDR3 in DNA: TGTGCCAGTACCCGGACAGGGTCAACCGGGGAGCTGTTTTTT.

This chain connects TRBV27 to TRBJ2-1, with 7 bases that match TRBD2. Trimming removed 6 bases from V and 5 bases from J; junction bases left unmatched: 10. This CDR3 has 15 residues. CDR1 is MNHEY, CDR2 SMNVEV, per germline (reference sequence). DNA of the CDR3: TGTGCCAGCAGCTCTAGCGGCCCCATCGACAATGAGCAGTTCTTC. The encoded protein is CASSSSGPIDNEQFF.

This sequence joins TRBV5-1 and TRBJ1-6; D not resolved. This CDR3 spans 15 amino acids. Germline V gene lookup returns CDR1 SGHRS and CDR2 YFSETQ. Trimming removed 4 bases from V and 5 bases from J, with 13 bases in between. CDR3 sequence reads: CASSPDGRNNSPLHF. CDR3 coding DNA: TGCGCCAGCAGCCCAGACGGGAGAAATAATTCACCCCTCCACTTT.

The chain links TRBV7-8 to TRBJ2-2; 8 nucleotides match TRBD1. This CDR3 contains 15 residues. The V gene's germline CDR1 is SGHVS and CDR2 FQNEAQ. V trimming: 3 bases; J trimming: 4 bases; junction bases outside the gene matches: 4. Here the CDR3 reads CASSFRDRTTGELFF. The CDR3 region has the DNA TGTGCCAGCAGCTTCCGGGACAGGACCACCGGGGAGCTGTTTTTT.

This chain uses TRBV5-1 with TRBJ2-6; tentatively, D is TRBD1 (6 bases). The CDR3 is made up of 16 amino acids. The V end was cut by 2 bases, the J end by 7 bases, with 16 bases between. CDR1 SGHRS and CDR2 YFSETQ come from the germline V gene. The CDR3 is CASSFISGQSANVLTF. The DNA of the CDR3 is TGCGCCAGCAGCTTCATATCGGGACAATCCGCCAACGTCCTGACTTTC.

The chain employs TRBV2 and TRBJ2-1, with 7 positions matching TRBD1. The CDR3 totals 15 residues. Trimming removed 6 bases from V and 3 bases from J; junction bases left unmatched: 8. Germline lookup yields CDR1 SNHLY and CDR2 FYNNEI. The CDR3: CASRQTGSNYNEQFF. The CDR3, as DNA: TGTGCCAGCAGACAGACAGGGTCTAACTACAATGAGCAGTTCTTC. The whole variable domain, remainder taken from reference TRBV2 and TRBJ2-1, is EPEVTQTPSHQVTQMGQEVILRCVPISNHLYFYWYRQILGQKVEFLVSFYNNEISEKSEIFDDQFSVERPDGSNFTLKIRSTKLEDSAMYFCASRQTGSNYNEQFFGPGTRLTVL.

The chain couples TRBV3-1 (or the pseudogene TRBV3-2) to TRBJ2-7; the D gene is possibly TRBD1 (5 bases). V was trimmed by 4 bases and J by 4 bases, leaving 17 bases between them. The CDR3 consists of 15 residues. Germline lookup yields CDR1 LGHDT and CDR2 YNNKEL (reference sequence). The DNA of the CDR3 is TGTGCCAGCAGCCCAGCACAGGTTGGGATGTACGAGCAGTACTTC. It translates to CASSPAQVGMYEQYF.

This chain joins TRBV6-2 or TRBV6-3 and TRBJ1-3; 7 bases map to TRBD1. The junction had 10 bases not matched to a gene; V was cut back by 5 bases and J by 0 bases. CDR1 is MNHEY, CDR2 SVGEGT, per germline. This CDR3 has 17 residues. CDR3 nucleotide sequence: TGTGCCAGCAGTCGGTGGACAGGTCCCTTCTCTGGAAACACCATATATTTT. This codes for CASSRWTGPFSGNTIYF.

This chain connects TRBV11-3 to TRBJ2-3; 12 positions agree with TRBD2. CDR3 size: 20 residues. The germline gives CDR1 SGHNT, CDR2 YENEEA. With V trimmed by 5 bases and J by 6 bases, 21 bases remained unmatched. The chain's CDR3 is CASSPGRGRPSGRAEDTQYF. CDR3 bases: TGTGCCAGCAGCCCCGGGCGGGGACGGCCTAGCGGGAGGGCAGAGGATACGCAGTATTTT. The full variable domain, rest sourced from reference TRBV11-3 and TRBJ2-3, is EAGVVQSPRYKIIEKKQPVAFWCNPISGHNTLYWYLQNLGQGPELLIRYENEEAVDDSQLPKDRFSAERLKGVDSTLKIQPAELGDSAVYLCASSPGRGRPSGRAEDTQYFGPGTRLTVL.

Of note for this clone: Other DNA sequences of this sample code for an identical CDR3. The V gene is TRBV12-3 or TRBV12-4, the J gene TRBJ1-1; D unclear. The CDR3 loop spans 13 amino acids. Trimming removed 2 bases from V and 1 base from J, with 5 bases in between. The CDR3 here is CASSLRGNTEAFF. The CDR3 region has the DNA TGTGCCAGCAGTTTACGGGGGAACACTGAAGCTTTCTTT.